These 18 T cell receptor beta chains were all obtained from the same sample, sequenced in a study of blood T cell repertoires in COVID-19. Sequencing used immunoSEQ multiplex PCR; TCRdb keeps in-frame clones, though not all of them. The table lists about 75,000 clones, just over 85% of them singletons, with over 35% in the top ten. Sequencing was carried out using peripheral blood. The receptors come from a human donor in a cohort sampled during active COVID-19.

V gene TRBV19 combines with J gene TRBJ1-5; D remains unclear. Germline loops: CDR1 LNHDA, CDR2 SQIVND (reference sequence). This CDR3 comprises 13 residues. V shed 5 bases and J shed 6 bases, with 11 bases lying between them. The CDR3 nucleotides read TGTGCCAGTAGTGAGGAGGGCGGTCAGCCCCAGCATTTT. The encoded protein is CASSEEGGQPQHF. The variable domain in full, with the rest retrieved from reference TRBV19 and TRBJ1-5, is DGGITQSPKYLFRKEGQNVTLSCEQNLNHDAMYWYRQDPGQGLRLIYYSQIVNDFQKGDIAEGYSVSREKKESFPLTVTSAQKNPTAFYLCASSEEGGQPQHFGDGTRLSIL.

The rearrangement joins TRBV7-2 to TRBJ2-1, with 9 bases identical to TRBD2. The CDR3 length is 18 residues. V dropped 5 bases and J dropped 2; count of bases not matched to a gene: 13. Germline V CDR1 and CDR2: SGHTA, FQGNSA. The CDR3 sequence is CASSPLPVSSGTYNEQFF. The CDR3 DNA follows: TGTGCCAGCAGCCCCCTGCCCGTCTCTAGCGGGACCTACAATGAGCAGTTCTTC.

The rearrangement uses TRBV21-1 and TRBJ1-2; TRBD1 was called by the table and not checked on the DNA. TRBV21-1 represents a pseudogene. The CDR3 is 14 amino acids. The CDR3 DNA follows: TGTGCCAGCAGCAAAGAACACAGGGAGTTGTGCTACACCTTC. It codes for CASSKEHRELCYTF.

This chain uses TRBV3-1 (or the pseudogene TRBV3-2) with TRBJ2-7; TRBD2 aligns across 13 bases. Germline V gene data show CDR1 as LGHDT and CDR2 as YNNKEL (reference sequence). This CDR3 comprises 15 residues. V trimming: 5 bases; J trimming: 2 bases; junction bases outside the gene matches: 3. The CDR3 DNA follows: TGTGCCAGCAGCACCGGGACTAGCGGGACCTACGAGCAGTACTTC. Amino acid sequence: CASSTGTSGTYEQYF.

This rearrangement joins TRBV24-1 to TRBJ2-1, with TRBD2 as a possible D gene (6 bases). This CDR3 is built from 18 residues. Trimming removed 1 base at V and 2 bases at J, with 17 bases between. Germline V lookup: CDR1 KGHDR, CDR2 SFDVKD. CDR3 sequence reads: CATSDLPSPGRTYNEQFF. The CDR3 nucleotides are TGTGCCACCAGTGATTTACCGTCTCCCGGGAGAACCTACAATGAGCAGTTCTTC.

The chain combines TRBV2 with TRBJ1-4; D not certain. CDR3 length: 11 amino acids. From germline, CDR1 is SNHLY and CDR2 FYNNEI. Trimming cost V 7 bases and J 5 bases, with 5 bases left between them. This CDR3 reads CASTENEKLFF. The CDR3 DNA sequence: TGTGCCAGCACCGAGAATGAAAAACTGTTTTTT.

The chain has TRBV3-1 (or the pseudogene TRBV3-2) and TRBJ2-1; 9 positions match TRBD2. The CDR3 extends over 16 amino acids. The germline V gene encodes CDR1 LGHDT and CDR2 YNNKEL (reference sequence). The J segment lost 8 bases and the V segment lost 2 bases, leaving 10 bases of the junction unmatched. The CDR3 DNA is TGTGCCAGCAGCCAACTAGCGGGAAAGAGTAGTGATGAGCAGTTCTTC. Translating gives CASSQLAGKSSDEQFF.

This clone was seen just once. CDR3 DNA: TGTGCCAGCTCACTTCTGACAGGCGCCTACAATGAGCAGTTCTTC. This translates into CASSLLTGAYNEQFF. V and J are TRBV18 and TRBJ2-1, with a weak D call TRBD1 (6 bases). V was cut by 4 bases and J by 2 bases, with 12 bases left in between. This CDR3 contains 15 residues. Germline CDR1 reads KGHSH; CDR2 reads LQKENI.

In its sample, this clone was seen a few times. The rearrangement uses TRBV11-2 and TRBJ1-1; D remains ambiguous. Looked up from germline, CDR1 is SGHAT and CDR2 is FQNNGV. With 0 bases removed from V and 3 bases from J, the gap between germline ends came to 11 bases. The CDR3 consists of 15 residues. CDR3: CASSLEIGEDTEAFF. For the CDR3, the DNA is TGTGCCAGCAGCTTAGAAATTGGTGAGGACACTGAAGCTTTCTTT.

V usage is TRBV14 and J usage is TRBJ2-1; D unresolved. Germline V lookup: CDR1 SGHDN, CDR2 FVKESK. The V end was cut by 2 bases, the J end by 7 bases, with 3 bases between. This CDR3 region has 11 residues. The CDR3: CASSQSNEQFF. The CDR3 coding sequence is TGTGCCAGCAGCCAATCGAATGAGCAGTTCTTC.

The chain carries TRBV21-1 and TRBJ2-2; TRBD2, the D gene given by the table, was not confirmed from the DNA. TRBV21-1 is classified as a pseudogene. The CDR3 sequence is 20 residues long. CDR3 residues: CASSKEVERGKSWNTGELFF. CDR3 DNA: TGTGCCAGCAGCAAAGAGGTGGAGCGGGGGAAATCCTGGAACACCGGGGAGCTGTTTTTT.

The chain's CDR3 is CASSLGRVGTGELFF. The CDR3 nucleotides are TGCGCCAGCAGCTTGGGCAGGGTCGGCACCGGGGAGCTGTTTTTT. This sequence joins TRBV5-1 and TRBJ2-2, with D possibly matching TRBD1 (5 bases). Germline CDR1 is SGHRS and CDR2 is YFSETQ. The CDR3 spans 15 residues. The V end was cut by 0 bases, the J end by 4 bases, with 10 bases between.

The rearrangement uses TRBV5-1 and TRBJ2-7, with 7 nucleotides matching TRBD2. This CDR3 has 15 residues. CDR1 and CDR2 (germline): SGHRS, YFSETQ. V gave up 4 bases and J gave up 4 bases; unmatched junction bases: 11. As DNA, the CDR3 is TGCGCCAGCAGCCCAGCGGGGAAGCCTACTTACGAGCAGTACTTC. This sequence encodes CASSPAGKPTYEQYF.

V gene TRBV7-8 combines with J gene TRBJ2-1; 7 bases fit TRBD2. The junction had 18 bases not matched to a gene; V was cut back by 5 bases and J by 14 bases. From germline, CDR1 is SGHVS and CDR2 FQNEAQ. CDR3 size: 15 residues. Written as DNA, the CDR3 is TGTGCCAGCAGCCGAGGCCGGGAGGTATTTGAAGGGGAGTTCTTC. Its protein is CASSRGREVFEGEFF.

V gene TRBV2 combines with J gene TRBJ2-1, with D unclear. CDR1 is SNHLY and CDR2 is FYNNEI in the germline V gene. Trimming shortened V by 5 bases and J by 7 bases, and 9 bases separated the two germline ends. The CDR3 covers 12 residues. CDR3 coding DNA: TGTGCCAGCAGTTTTAGAACGAATGAGCAGTTCTTC. It yields the protein CASSFRTNEQFF. The full variable domain, its missing parts supplied by reference TRBV2 and TRBJ2-1, is EPEVTQTPSHQVTQMGQEVILRCVPISNHLYFYWYRQILGQKVEFLVSFYNNEISEKSEIFDDQFSVERPDGSNFTLKIRSTKLEDSAMYFCASSFRTNEQFFGPGTRLTVL.

This clone was found once. The CDR3 is CASSMTGTGELFF. For the CDR3, the DNA is TGTGCCAGTAGTATGACAGGGACCGGGGAGCTGTTTTTT. This sequence joins TRBV19 and TRBJ2-2, with TRBD1 matching over 7 bases. The CDR3 totals 13 residues. V gave up 3 bases and J gave up 5 bases; unmatched junction bases: 0. Germline values: CDR1 LNHDA, CDR2 SQIVND (reference sequence).

The V call is TRBV18, the J call TRBJ2-1, with a tentative D call TRBD2 (6 bases). Trimming removed 3 bases at V and 5 bases at J, with 11 bases between. Germline V gene sequence: CDR1 KGHSH, CDR2 LQKENI. The CDR3 length is 14 residues. The CDR3 DNA is TGTGCCAGCTCACCTTGGAGGGATCACAATGAGCAGTTCTTC. Translated, it gives CASSPWRDHNEQFF.

V gene TRBV24-1 combines with J gene TRBJ2-1; 8 bases line up with TRBD2. V shed 4 bases and J 0 bases; nucleotides not matched to a gene: 4. From germline, CDR1 is KGHDR and CDR2 SFDVKD. The CDR3 runs 16 residues. DNA for the CDR3: TGTGCCACCAGTGACCAAGCGGGGGCCTCCTACAATGAGCAGTTCTTC. Its protein product is CATSDQAGASYNEQFF.